Below are 20 T cell receptor beta chains sequenced from a single sample in a study of T-cell memory formation after mild COVID-19. TCRdb reanalysed the 5' RACE reads using MiXCR and keeps one entry per CDR3 protein. The table includes hundreds of thousands of distinct CDR3 sequences, roughly 15% detected once. Sequencing was performed on PBMCs or a T cell subset sorted from them (not recorded which). The receptors were sampled from a man younger than 35 who had mild COVID-19 (a few samples of this study predate the infection). Cell type and time point are not known.

The gene calls are TRBV4-3 and TRBJ1-1, with no clear D. V lost 3 bases to trimming and J lost 2 bases, with 13 bases between them. This CDR3 contains 15 residues. Germline values: CDR1 LGHNA, CDR2 YSLEER. CDR3 sequence reads: CASSHTPESNTEAFF. CDR3 DNA: TGCGCCAGCAGCCACACGCCCGAGAGCAACACTGAAGCTTTCTTT.

The V and J genes are TRBV18 and TRBJ2-7, with unresolved D. Looked up from germline, CDR1 is KGHSH and CDR2 is LQKENI. V was shortened by 3 bases and J by 4 bases, with 16 bases between the two germline ends. CDR3 length equals 15 residues. Written as DNA, the CDR3 is TGTGCCAGCTCACCGGGGTCAAAAATGGGATACGAGCAGTACTTC. Translation gives CASSPGSKMGYEQYF.

The DNA of the CDR3 is TGCGCCAGCAGCCGACGTGGGCGTGCAGTCACAGATACGCAGTATTTT. It is translated as CASSRRGRAVTDTQYF. The chain has TRBV4-3 and TRBJ2-3; the D is unclear. The CDR3 extends over 16 amino acids. V was shortened by 4 bases and J by 2 bases, with 16 bases between the two germline ends. Germline V gives CDR1 LGHNA, CDR2 YSLEER.

This chain links TRBV4-3 with TRBJ2-3; no definite D call. V dropped 0 bases and J dropped 5 bases, with 15 bases sitting between them. CDR1 and CDR2 from the germline V gene are LGHNA and YSLEER. CDR3 length: 16 amino acids. The DNA of the CDR3 is TGCGCCAGCAGCCAAGACTCACCCGGGTCACAAGATACGCAGTATTTT. Its protein is CASSQDSPGSQDTQYF.

This clonotype was picked up a small number of times. The chain combines TRBV6-1 with TRBJ2-2; D is possibly TRBD1 or TRBD2 (6 bases each). Trimming shortened V by 8 bases and J by 6 bases, and 19 bases separated the two germline ends. Germline loops: CDR1 MNHNS, CDR2 SASEGT. The CDR3 has 15 residues. DNA for the CDR3: TGTGCCAGCTCATTAGAAGGGGGGAGCGCCGGGGAGCTGTTTTTT. It is translated as CASSLEGGSAGELFF.

The chain recombines TRBV27 with TRBJ1-4, with 9 bases matching TRBD1. J lost 7 bases, V lost 3 bases, and 6 bases had no gene match. The V gene's germline CDR1 is MNHEY and CDR2 SMNVEV (reference sequence). The CDR3 has 15 residues. CDR3 in DNA: TGTGCCAGCAGTTTTAAAGGGACAGGGTTTGAAAAACTGTTTTTT. Translated, it gives CASSFKGTGFEKLFF.

This clonotype was seen a handful of times. The V and J genes are TRBV7-2 and TRBJ2-7, with D uncertain. Germline V gene data show CDR1 as SGHTA and CDR2 as FQGNSA. Trimming took off 1 base at V and 6 bases at J, with 10 bases between the two ends. CDR3 length: 13 residues. The DNA of the CDR3 is TGTGCCAGCAGCTTAGGGGTGCCGGGCGAGCAGTACTTC. It specifies CASSLGVPGEQYF.

There are a few counts of this clonotype. V and J are TRBV5-6 and TRBJ2-1; D is possibly TRBD1 (5 bases). The CDR3 sequence is 13 residues long. CDR1 is SGHDT and CDR2 is YYEEEE in the germline V gene. With 2 bases removed from V and 6 bases from J, the gap between germline ends came to 9 bases. CDR3 region: CASSFWGSNEQFF. The CDR3 nucleotides are TGTGCCAGCAGCTTTTGGGGCTCCAATGAGCAGTTCTTC.

The chain employs TRBV9 and TRBJ2-7; D perhaps matches TRBD1 (5 bases). Trimming removed 3 bases from V and 2 bases from J, with 15 bases in between. The CDR3 has 15 residues. Germline V CDR1 and CDR2: SGDLS, YYNGEE. The CDR3 protein is CASSEADSSTYEQYF. The CDR3 coding sequence is TGTGCCAGCAGCGAGGCCGACAGCTCAACCTACGAGCAGTACTTC.

There are many counts of this clonotype. The chain couples TRBV29-1 to TRBJ2-7, with D tentatively TRBD2 (5 bases). Trimming took 4 bases from V and 0 from J, leaving 10 bases between them. CDR1 SQVTM and CDR2 ANQGSEA come from the germline V gene. CDR3 size: 13 residues. As DNA, the CDR3 is TGCAGCGTTGTACGGGGAAACTCCTACGAGCAGTACTTC. Translated: CSVVRGNSYEQYF.

A single count supports this clonotype. This chain connects TRBV6-5 to TRBJ2-2, with TRBD1 matching 7 bases. Germline V gene lookup returns CDR1 MNHEY and CDR2 SVGAGI. CDR3 length equals 13 residues. The V and J ends lost 10 bases and 4 bases, in that order; junction bases with no gene match: 6. This CDR3 reads CATRGQLTGELFF. As DNA, the CDR3 is TGTGCCACCAGGGGACAGCTCACCGGGGAGCTGTTTTTT.

Here the CDR3 reads CSARQGETQYF. For the CDR3, the DNA is TGCAGTGCTAGACAGGGAGAGACCCAGTACTTC. The chain couples TRBV20-1 to TRBJ2-5; possible D gene TRBD1, 5 bases. The CDR3 extends over 11 amino acids. Trimming stripped 2 bases from V and 4 bases from J, with 5 bases between. Germline V gene sequence: CDR1 DFQATT, CDR2 SNEGSKA (reference sequence).

This clonotype was picked up one time. This sequence joins TRBV20-1 and TRBJ1-3, with a weak D call TRBD1 (5 bases). The CDR3 spans 15 residues. With 3 bases removed from V and 2 bases from J, the gap between germline ends came to 14 bases. The V gene's germline CDR1 is DFQATT and CDR2 SNEGSKA (reference sequence). The CDR3 sequence is CSASPVAGTGNTIYF. CDR3 nucleotide sequence: TGCAGTGCTAGTCCTGTCGCAGGGACTGGAAACACCATATATTTT.

V is TRBV6-5 and J is TRBJ1-1; weak D call: TRBD1 (5 bases). CDR3 length: 15 residues. Germline CDR1 MNHEY, CDR2 SVGAGI. Trimming pared 6 bases from V and 3 bases from J, leaving 17 bases between. This CDR3 is CASRYRWGRDTEAFF. The CDR3, as DNA: TGTGCCAGCAGGTACCGCTGGGGCAGGGACACTGAAGCTTTCTTT.

This clonotype has more than one count but fewer than ten. The J gene is TRBJ1-6, the V gene TRBV20-1; TRBD1 might be the D (5 bases). Trimming removed 3 bases at V and 7 bases at J, with 19 bases between. CDR3 length: 16 residues. Germline loops: CDR1 DFQATT, CDR2 SNEGSKA (reference sequence). CDR3 region: CSARTGRGWGNSPLHF. In nucleotides, the CDR3 is TGCAGTGCTAGGACGGGACGGGGTTGGGGAAATTCACCCCTCCACTTT.

V gene TRBV6-1 combines with J gene TRBJ1-1; D may be TRBD1 (6 bases). The ends were cut back, 10 bases at V and 0 bases at J, with 12 bases in the middle. CDR3 length: 13 residues. CDR1 is MNHNS, CDR2 SASEGT, per germline. CDR3 DNA: TGTGCCACCCACAGGGACCTGAACACTGAAGCTTTCTTT. Translating it yields CATHRDLNTEAFF.

A few counts support this clonotype. V gene TRBV9 combines with J gene TRBJ2-3, with D unresolved. The CDR3 sequence is 14 residues long. Germline V gene lookup returns CDR1 SGDLS and CDR2 YYNGEE. V lost 0 bases, J lost 1 base, and 6 bases lay in between. The CDR3 region is CASSVVDGTDTQYF. Written as DNA, the CDR3 is TGTGCCAGCAGCGTAGTCGATGGCACAGATACGCAGTATTTT. Full variable domain (missing parts from reference TRBV9 and TRBJ2-3): DSGVTQTPKHLITATGQRVTLRCSPRSGDLSVYWYQQSLDQGLQFLIQYYNGEERAKGNILERFSAQQFPDLHSELNLSSLELGDSALYFCASSVVDGTDTQYFGPGTRLTVL.

This clonotype was detected only once. The chain carries TRBV18 and TRBJ1-3, with D hard to call. There are 14 residues in the CDR3. CDR1 and CDR2 (germline): KGHSH, LQKENI. V lost 5 bases, J lost 0 bases, and 8 bases lay in between. For the CDR3, the DNA is TGTGCCAGCTCAGCACAGAGCTCTGGAAACACCATATATTTT. This sequence encodes CASSAQSSGNTIYF.

This clonotype was counted a few times. This chain joins TRBV6-2 or TRBV6-3 and TRBJ1-2; 7 nucleotides match TRBD1. The CDR3 has 15 residues. V dropped 2 bases and J dropped 4; count of bases not matched to a gene: 7. CDR1 is MNHEY, CDR2 SVGEGT, per germline. The CDR3 loop reads CASSYLPGQLYGYTF. Written as DNA, the CDR3 is TGTGCCAGCAGTTACCTCCCGGGACAGCTCTATGGCTACACCTTC.

A few counts support this clonotype. The chain employs TRBV5-4 and TRBJ1-5; TRBD1 matches 9 bases. The CDR3 is 19 residues long. J was trimmed by 2 bases and V by 4 bases; bases with no gene match: 16. The germline CDR1 and CDR2 sequences are SGHNT and YYREEE (reference sequence). CDR3 amino acids: CASSRPRTGALLGNQPQHF. The CDR3 bases are TGTGCCAGCAGCCGCCCTAGGACAGGGGCGCTACTTGGCAATCAGCCCCAGCATTTT.